One and the same sample provided the 2 T cell receptor beta chains below, sequenced in a study of blood T cell repertoires in COVID-19. Some clones are missing from TCRdb's copy, which holds only in-frame ones; the method was immunoSEQ multiplex PCR. The sample lists 100,000 to 120,000 clones; about 85% were seen once. The sequenced sample consisted of peripheral blood. These receptor sequences come from a human donor in a cohort sampled during active COVID-19.

This clone was seen just once. The J gene is TRBJ2-1, the V gene TRBV27; D possibly corresponds to TRBD2 (5 bases). Germline V gives CDR1 MNHEY, CDR2 SMNVEV (reference sequence). The V and J ends lost 3 bases and 2 bases respectively, with 14 bases between them. CDR3 size: 16 residues. CDR3 coding DNA: TGTGCCAGCAGTTTTATGAGGGTAGTTCCCTACAATGAGCAGTTCTTC. The encoded protein is CASSFMRVVPYNEQFF.

V gene TRBV27 combines with J gene TRBJ2-7; possible D gene TRBD2, 5 bases. V dropped 3 bases and J dropped 6 bases, with 18 bases sitting between them. Germline CDR1 reads MNHEY; CDR2 reads SMNVEV (reference sequence). The CDR3 length is 15 residues. Written as DNA, the CDR3 is TGTGCCAGCAGTTTGATCGGGGATCCCGTGGTCGAGCAGTACTTC. Translation gives CASSLIGDPVVEQYF.